The sequence of this T cell receptor beta chain was determined in a study of molecular identifiers for immune sequencing clone quantification. In germline, CDR1 is MDHEN, CDR2 SYDVKM. There are 14 residues in the CDR3. The ends lost 6 bases at V and 4 bases at J; junction bases unmatched: 6. This clonotype showed up many times. TCRdb fed the PCR reads into MiXCR, producing one record per CDR3 protein. Of about 320,000 distinct CDR3 sequences in the sample, 24% were seen once. What was sequenced was naive CD8+ T cells from blood, with Jurkat cell RNA spiked in. Subset here: FACS-sorted CD8+CD4-CCR7+CD45RA+ naive T cells. The gene calls are TRBV28 and TRBJ1-1; 9 bases are a match to TRBD1. This receptor was taken from a human donor in good health. Some libraries in this study had Jurkat cell RNA spiked in. CDR3 residues: CASSYRGLSTEAFF. CDR3 nucleotides: TGTGCCAGCAGCTACAGGGGGCTTAGCACTGAAGCTTTCTTT.